This T cell receptor (beta chain) was identified during a study of blood T cell repertoires in COVID-19 (dated by TCRdb to 2018 to 2021). Background on the whole study: Samples from collaborators originated in the United States, Italy and Spain and spanned both the acute and convalescent phases of COVID-19. The prospective study material was composed of cDNA or gDNA derived from T cells, B-cell-depleted T cells, or PBMCs. Subjects who had been exposed to COVID-19, were actively infected with it, or had recovered from it provided the deeply sampled blood TCRbeta repertoires that made up the dataset. The repertoires were made available in a free public database intended to serve as a resource for research on the immune response to SARS-CoV-2. The samples were drawn from the first 160 participants of the ongoing ImmuneRACE study and from about 1,200 subjects provided by 6 global collaborators. Sample metadata almost always included a de-identified subject ID, COVID-19 status, age in years and sex. HLA class I and class II types, where available, came from metadata supplied by the sample provider rather than from assay-based typing. What the research found in general, with its limitations: Clinical and demographic metadata were provided uncurated, with the amount varying by source and participant.

As concerns this clone: Its binding antigen is unknown. No base quality information exists; no much larger clone differs at one position.

The CDR3 covers 16 residues, taking in both the cysteine and the phenylalanine. The DNA shown is the 48-base CDR3, in frame from base 1. Relative to germline, V is 1 base shorter and J is 0 bases shorter, with 10 bases between their ends. The germline V gene gives CDR1 as SGHTA and CDR2 as FQGTGA. Collaborating institutions collected whole blood in K2EDTA tubes following their own protocols. For TCRbeta analysis, collaborators shipped samples as frozen whole blood, isolated PBMCs, or DNA extracted from either of those sample types. TCRbeta CDR3 regions were amplified from genomic DNA using the immunoSEQ Assay, a bias-controlled multiplex PCR. From the authors' description of their analysis: Within the assay, amplification of reference gene primers was used to estimate how many nucleated cells each sample contained. To quantify the absolute abundance of each unique TCRbeta CDR3 rearrangement, sequence reads were collapsed and filtered. For each sample, productive Simpson clonality was calculated by taking the square root of Simpson's diversity index across productive rearrangements. Not all clones reach the TCRdb copy of this immuneACCESS table, which keeps in-frame sequences only. Checked studies attribute under half of the gap to unresolved V genes and leave the rest unexplained. V, J and clone size are those of that table, while D and trimming were read from the DNA. A total of 70,000 to 85,000 clones appear in this sample, roughly four fifths of them only once. Of the sample, less than 25% is held by the ten largest clones.

The sequence was collected from a human donor in a cohort sampled during active COVID-19. Sequenced material: peripheral blood. The chain couples TRBV7-3 to TRBJ2-1; confidence is insufficient to name the D gene. The CDR3 is CASSLNLVSSYNEQFF. The DNA sequence is TGTGCCAGCAGCTTAAATCTCGTTAGCTCCTACAATGAGCAGTTCTTC.